One sample yielded the 15 T cell receptor beta chains listed below, sequenced in a study of cytomegalovirus exposure and HLA in healthy donors. Use of 60 Vbeta and 13 Jbeta primers characterized the PCR. TCRdb's copy holds only in-frame clones and misses some; the assay was immunoSEQ multiplex PCR. This sample carries 150,000 to 200,000 clones, 70% to 85% of them seen once, and the ten largest clones take under 1.5%. Sequencing used PBMCs. The receptors were sampled from a male donor in good health and CMV-seronegative.

The chain couples TRBV9 to TRBJ2-5; 8 bases align to TRBD2. V shed 3 bases, J shed 2 bases, and the junction held 12 bases outside the gene matches. CDR1 is SGDLS, CDR2 YYNGEE, per germline. The CDR3 covers 17 residues. The CDR3 is CASSAGGVPGPQETQYF. In nucleotides, the CDR3 is TGTGCCAGCAGCGCGGGAGGGGTTCCCGGCCCTCAAGAGACCCAGTACTTC.

The rearrangement uses TRBV10-3 and TRBJ1-1; D is unclear. This CDR3 is 14 amino acids long. CDR1 and CDR2 (germline): ENHRY, SYGVKD. The germline V and J ends were trimmed by 6 bases and 0 bases, with 11 bases remaining between them. This CDR3 is CAIRKGEMNTEAFF. Here the CDR3 DNA reads TGTGCCATCAGGAAGGGAGAGATGAACACTGAAGCTTTCTTT.

The chain uses TRBV9 and TRBJ2-1; 10 bases map to TRBD2. J lost 5 bases, V lost 2 bases, and 1 base had no gene match. The CDR3 spans 14 residues. CDR1 SGDLS and CDR2 YYNGEE come from the germline V gene. The CDR3 sequence is CASSVSGGNNEQFF. CDR3 nucleotide sequence: TGTGCCAGCAGCGTTAGCGGGGGGAACAATGAGCAGTTCTTC.

The V call is TRBV28, the J call TRBJ2-5; no clear D gene. The tail of the sequence fits TRBJ2-7 better, so the J call may be wrong. Germline-derived CDR1 and CDR2 are MDHEN and SYDVKM. The CDR3 loop spans 12 amino acids. For the CDR3, the DNA is TGTGCCAGCAGTTTCGGTACGTACGAGCAGTACTTC. The encoded protein is CASSFGTYEQYF.

This clone was found a few times. The chain has TRBV5-1 and TRBJ1-6; D gene unclear. Germline loops: CDR1 SGHRS, CDR2 YFSETQ. The CDR3 runs 14 residues. V was clipped by 0 bases and J by 6 bases, with 7 bases between them. The CDR3 DNA reads TGCGCCAGCAGCTTGGACAGCAGTAATTCACCCCTCCACTTT. Residues: CASSLDSSNSPLHF.

Turning to this clone: Different DNA sequences within this sample yield the same CDR3. The gene calls are TRBV10-3 and TRBJ2-1; tentatively, D is TRBD2 (5 bases). CDR1 is ENHRY and CDR2 is SYGVKD in the germline V gene. Trimming stripped 7 bases from V and 5 bases from J, with 15 bases between. The CDR3 loop spans 14 amino acids. The CDR3 is CAIKASQRHNEQFF. The CDR3 DNA is TGTGCCATCAAAGCATCCCAGCGGCACAATGAGCAGTTCTTC.

J is TRBJ1-3 and V is TRBV6-1; D remains unclear. The germline V and J ends were trimmed by 8 bases and 0 bases, with 5 bases remaining between them. The CDR3 is made up of 12 amino acids. Germline V lookup: CDR1 MNHNS, CDR2 SASEGT. The CDR3 reads CASGVSGNTIYF. The CDR3 DNA sequence: TGTGCCAGCGGAGTCTCTGGAAACACCATATATTTT.

This rearrangement joins TRBV5-1 to TRBJ1-1, with a weak D call TRBD1 (5 bases). The germline gives CDR1 SGHRS, CDR2 YFSETQ. The CDR3 is made up of 16 amino acids. Trimming stripped 0 bases from V and 0 bases from J, with 12 bases between. The CDR3: CASSLVPQVLNTEAFF. In nucleotides, the CDR3 is TGCGCCAGCAGCTTGGTCCCACAGGTGTTGAACACTGAAGCTTTCTTT.

This clone turned up a few times. The chain combines TRBV15 with TRBJ1-3, with D uncertain. CDR1 LNHNV and CDR2 YYDKDF come from the germline V gene (reference sequence). This CDR3 has 16 amino acids. V was cut by 0 bases and J by 1 base, with 10 bases left in between. The DNA of the CDR3 is TGTGCCACCAGCAGAGATTCTCTAGGATCTGGAAACACCATATATTTT. Its translation is CATSRDSLGSGNTIYF.

The chain links TRBV5-5 to TRBJ1-1; D is unresolved. Trimming removed 5 bases from V and 6 bases from J, with 8 bases in between. Germline V gene data show CDR1 as SGHKS and CDR2 as YYEKEE (reference sequence). This CDR3 is built from 11 residues. Written as DNA, the CDR3 is TGTGCCAGCAGTGTTACAGCTGAAGCTTTCTTT. This translates into CASSVTAEAFF.

The V gene is TRBV4-2, the J gene TRBJ1-2; 9 nucleotides line up with TRBD1. This CDR3 has 15 amino acids. In germline, CDR1 is LGHNA, CDR2 YNFKEQ. The ends lost 2 bases at V and 7 bases at J; junction bases unmatched: 8. The CDR3 reads CASSQSGTGMSGYTF. CDR3 bases: TGTGCCAGCAGCCAAAGCGGGACAGGGATGAGTGGCTACACCTTC.

The chain employs TRBV5-8 and TRBJ2-1; D might be TRBD2 (6 bases). This CDR3 has 15 residues. V lost 2 bases and J lost 3, with 12 bases in between. CDR1 and CDR2 from the germline V gene are SGHTS and YDEGEE. CDR3 in amino acids: CASSLRRGDYNEQFF. In DNA form, the CDR3 reads TGTGCCAGCAGCTTAAGGCGGGGTGACTACAATGAGCAGTTCTTC.

The V gene is TRBV7-6, the J gene TRBJ2-7, with D perhaps matching TRBD2 (6 bases). Per the germline V gene, CDR1 is SGHVS and CDR2 is FNYEAQ. Deletions cut 7 bases from V and 0 bases from J, with 22 bases between. The CDR3 extends over 17 amino acids. The CDR3 region is CASTPGPQAGSSYEQYF. For the CDR3, the DNA is TGTGCCAGCACCCCAGGTCCTCAAGCGGGTTCCTCCTACGAGCAGTACTTC.

CDR3 loop: CASSPPGLALAKNIQYF. The CDR3 coding sequence is TGTGCCAGCAGCCCGCCGGGACTAGCTTTAGCCAAAAACATTCAGTACTTC. The V call is TRBV7-2, the J call TRBJ2-4, with 9 bases aligning to TRBD2. Germline assignment: CDR1 SGHTA and CDR2 FQGNSA. Trimming removed 5 bases from V and 0 bases from J; junction bases left unmatched: 8. This CDR3 has 17 residues.

This chain links TRBV4-2 with TRBJ2-1; a weak D match, TRBD2 (6 bases). The CDR3 sequence is 17 residues long. CDR1 and CDR2 (germline): LGHNA, YNFKEQ. The V end lost 0 bases, the J end lost 0 bases, and 12 bases lay between the germline ends. This CDR3 reads CASSQDRLASSYNEQFF. CDR3 DNA: TGTGCCAGCAGCCAAGACCGGCTAGCGAGCTCCTACAATGAGCAGTTCTTC.